The 27 T cell receptor beta chains below come from one sample, sequenced in a study of shared clonotypes between healthy human individuals. The data were produced by immunoSEQ multiplex PCR, yet TCRdb's version contains in-frame clones alone and is incomplete. The table lists about 2.4 million clones, approximately 93% of them singletons. Sequenced: naive CD4+ T cells from PBMCs. Subset indicated: CD45RA+ positively selected. These receptors all come from a man between 18 and 29 years old in good health. Some clones in this sample may be carry-over from other donors' samples.

This clone was recorded a few times. This rearrangement joins TRBV15 to TRBJ1-4, with a possible D match to TRBD1 (6 bases). Trimming removed 1 base from V and 8 bases from J, with 11 bases in between. Germline CDR1 LNHNV, CDR2 YYDKDF (reference sequence). This CDR3 is built from 14 residues. CDR3: CATSRGQRGEKLFF. In nucleotides, the CDR3 is TGTGCCACCAGCAGAGGACAGAGGGGGGAAAAACTGTTTTTT.

V gene TRBV7-8 combines with J gene TRBJ2-1, with a possible D match to TRBD2 (5 bases). Germline values: CDR1 SGHVS, CDR2 FQNEAQ. The CDR3 covers 16 residues. V lost 1 base to trimming and J lost 2 bases, with 12 bases between them. In DNA form, the CDR3 reads TGTGCCAGCAGCTTAGATCGTCGGCGGGCCTACAATGAGCAGTTCTTC. This gives the protein CASSLDRRRAYNEQFF.

J is TRBJ1-1 and V is TRBV7-8; D not certain. Trimming shortened V by 2 bases and J by 0 bases, and 13 bases separated the two germline ends. The CDR3 consists of 16 residues. Germline lookup yields CDR1 SGHVS and CDR2 FQNEAQ. In nucleotides, the CDR3 is TGTGCCAGCAGCTTACTTGGATTCCTGTTGAACACTGAAGCTTTCTTT. It specifies CASSLLGFLLNTEAFF.

The chain is built from TRBV5-1 and TRBJ2-3; the D is unclear. The CDR3 contains 16 residues. The ends were cut back, 0 bases at V and 3 bases at J, with 14 bases in the middle. Germline V gene lookup returns CDR1 SGHRS and CDR2 YFSETQ. CDR3 region: CASSLGISQVTDTQYF. In nucleotides, the CDR3 is TGCGCCAGCAGCTTGGGGATTAGTCAAGTGACAGATACGCAGTATTTT. Supplemented by reference TRBV5-1 and TRBJ2-3, the full variable domain reads KAGVTQTPRYLIKTRGQQVTLSCSPISGHRSVSWYQQTPGQGLQFLFEYFSETQRNKGNFPGRFSGRQFSNSRSEMNVSTLELGDSALYLCASSLGISQVTDTQYFGPGTRLTVL.

The CDR3 DNA sequence: TGTGCCACTCGAAGGTCTAACTATGGCTACACCTTC. Residues: CATRRSNYGYTF. The chain couples TRBV6-5 to TRBJ1-2; D remains ambiguous. Between the trimmed V and J ends, which lost 10 bases and 0 bases, there was a span of 9 bases. The CDR3 has 12 residues. Germline V gives CDR1 MNHEY, CDR2 SVGAGI.

For this clone: Compared with germline, one end of the junction differs, possibly owing to a read error. Here the CDR3 DNA reads TGTGCCAGCAGGAGACAAGAGGGCTCCTACGAGCAGTGCTTC. This encodes CASRRQEGSYEQCF. This rearrangement joins TRBV28 to TRBJ2-7, with D perhaps matching TRBD2 (5 bases). The CDR3 has 14 amino acids. The V gene's germline CDR1 is MDHEN and CDR2 SYDVKM.

CDR3 region: CASSPPGQGHLAFF. CDR3 coding DNA: TGTGCCAGCTCACCACCGGGACAGGGTCATTTGGCTTTCTTT. The chain links TRBV18 to TRBJ1-1; TRBD1 aligns across 9 bases. There are 14 residues in the CDR3. From germline, CDR1 is KGHSH and CDR2 LQKENI. Germline trimming cut 0 bases from V and 11 bases from J; bases unmatched to any gene: 7.

Regarding this clone: This specimen includes other DNA sequences encoding the same CDR3. The chain links TRBV6-6 to TRBJ2-7, with unresolved D. This CDR3 contains 12 residues. Germline assignment: CDR1 MNHNY and CDR2 SVGAGI (reference sequence). V shed 7 bases and J shed 6 bases, with 13 bases lying between them. CDR3 sequence (DNA): TGTGCCAGCACCAACCTGATGGGCGAGCAGTACTTC. It encodes CASTNLMGEQYF.

Notes on this clone: This CDR3 is also generated by other DNA sequences in the sample. The CDR3 DNA reads as TGTGCCAGCAGTGTGAGCAATCAGCCCCAGCATTTT. Amino acid sequence: CASSVSNQPQHF. The chain has TRBV6-6 and TRBJ1-5; D unclear. This CDR3 region has 12 residues. V dropped 5 bases and J dropped 1 base, with 3 bases sitting between them. Germline CDR1 reads MNHNY; CDR2 reads SVGAGI (reference sequence).

The chain carries TRBV9 and TRBJ2-5; 7 bases fit TRBD2. Germline CDR1 is SGDLS and CDR2 is YYNGEE. The CDR3 is made up of 16 amino acids. J gave up 2 bases and V 2 bases, and 9 bases lay outside the gene matches. The CDR3 reads CASSVSGGGHQETQYF. CDR3 DNA sequence: TGTGCCAGCAGCGTCTCGGGGGGAGGGCATCAAGAGACCCAGTACTTC.

The chain links TRBV9 to TRBJ2-1; D is uncertain. Trimming removed 0 bases from V and 0 bases from J, with 7 bases in between. This CDR3 region has 15 residues. Germline V gene data show CDR1 as SGDLS and CDR2 as YYNGEE. The CDR3 nucleotides read TGTGCCAGCAGCGTAGAGAAGAGCTCCTACAATGAGCAGTTCTTC. This gives the protein CASSVEKSSYNEQFF.

The gene calls are TRBV7-2 and TRBJ2-3, with D unresolved. The CDR3 has 12 residues. CDR1 and CDR2 from the germline V gene are SGHTA and FQGNSA. V gave up 4 bases and J gave up 2 bases, with 4 bases separating them. CDR3 amino acids: CASSSFTDTQYF. The CDR3 region has the DNA TGTGCCAGCAGCTCCTTCACAGATACGCAGTATTTT.

This rearrangement joins TRBV4-1 to TRBJ1-5; 7 bases agree with TRBD1. V shed 6 bases and J 4 bases; nucleotides not matched to a gene: 6. Germline-derived CDR1 and CDR2 are MGHRA and YSYEKL. The CDR3 totals 14 residues. In DNA form, the CDR3 reads TGCGCCAGCAGTCGAGGGGGCGCGAATCAGCCCCAGCATTTT. Translating it yields CASSRGGANQPQHF.

The chain uses TRBV6-6 and TRBJ1-4; D might be TRBD1 (6 bases). Germline-derived CDR1 and CDR2 are MNHNY and SVGAGI (reference sequence). The CDR3 runs 15 residues. Deletions cut 4 bases from V and 3 bases from J, with 12 bases between. CDR3 in amino acids: CASSLRQDSNEKLFF. CDR3 coding DNA: TGTGCCAGCAGTTTGAGACAGGACTCTAATGAAAAACTGTTTTTT.

V usage is TRBV2 and J usage is TRBJ2-5; D may match TRBD1 or TRBD2 (5 bases each). The CDR3 contains 15 residues. V lost 7 bases to trimming and J lost 5 bases, with 20 bases between them. The germline V gene encodes CDR1 SNHLY and CDR2 FYNNEI. The CDR3 sequence: CASTLLGTGGETQYF. CDR3 in DNA: TGTGCCAGCACCCTACTAGGGACCGGCGGCGAGACCCAGTACTTC.

This clone has a single count. The CDR3 region has the DNA TGTGCCAGCAGTGAACTAAGAGGACTAGTGGGGAGCACAGATACGCAGTATTTT. Translation gives CASSELRGLVGSTDTQYF. The genes are TRBV6-1 and TRBJ2-3; 7 nucleotides agree with TRBD2. Germline values: CDR1 MNHNS, CDR2 SASEGT. Losses at the gene ends were 2 bases for V and 0 bases for J; bases not matched to a gene: 11. The CDR3 sequence is 18 residues long.

The chain employs TRBV5-1 and TRBJ2-1, with D tentatively TRBD1 or TRBD2 (5 bases each). CDR1 and CDR2 from the germline V gene are SGHRS and YFSETQ. The V and J ends lost 5 bases and 0 bases respectively, with 15 bases between them. The CDR3 loop spans 16 amino acids. CDR3 bases: TGCGCCAGCAGGCAACCCCGGGACGCCTCCTACAATGAGCAGTTCTTC. This translates into CASRQPRDASYNEQFF.

This sequence joins TRBV25-1 and TRBJ2-5, with a possible D match to TRBD1 (5 bases). Per germline, CDR1 MGHDK and CDR2 SYGVNS. Trimming stripped 5 bases from V and 5 bases from J, with 12 bases between. This CDR3 contains 13 residues. The CDR3 bases are TGTGCCAGCAGTCCCCCCGCAGGGGAGACCCAGTACTTC. It codes for CASSPPAGETQYF.

The J gene is TRBJ1-5, the V gene TRBV7-2; D is uncertain. Between the trimmed V and J ends, which lost 5 bases and 4 bases, there was a span of 9 bases. Germline V gives CDR1 SGHTA, CDR2 FQGNSA. The CDR3 is made up of 13 amino acids. DNA for the CDR3: TGTGCCAGCAGCACGGAGCTGAATCAGCCCCAGCATTTT. Translation: CASSTELNQPQHF. Supplemented by reference TRBV7-2 and TRBJ1-5, the full variable domain reads GAGVSQSPSNKVTEKGKDVELRCDPISGHTALYWYRQSLGQGLEFLIYFQGNSAPDKSGLPSDRFSAERTGGSVSTLTIQRTQQEDSAVYLCASSTELNQPQHFGDGTRLSIL.

CDR3 region: CASSFPLYRDRDNEQFF. In DNA, the CDR3 is TGTGCCAGCAGCTTTCCACTCTACCGGGACAGGGACAATGAGCAGTTCTTC. This chain links TRBV7-6 with TRBJ2-1; 9 nucleotides agree with TRBD1. Germline V lookup: CDR1 SGHVS, CDR2 FNYEAQ. This CDR3 has 17 amino acids. The V segment lost 3 bases and the J segment 5 bases; nucleotides outside the gene matches: 11.

The V gene is TRBV2, the J gene TRBJ2-2; TRBD1 might be the D (6 bases). V was cut by 8 bases and J by 3 bases, with 10 bases left in between. Germline V gene sequence: CDR1 SNHLY, CDR2 FYNNEI. This CDR3 spans 13 amino acids. The DNA of the CDR3 is TGTGCCAGCGGACAGAGCCACACCGGGGAGCTGTTTTTT. Amino acid sequence: CASGQSHTGELFF.

The CDR3 DNA reads TGTGCCAGCAGCCAAGGGATAGATACGCAGTATTTT. It codes for CASSQGIDTQYF. The V call is TRBV4-2, the J call TRBJ2-3; no clear D. The V gene lost 1 base and the J gene lost 5 bases, with 4 bases spanning the gap. This CDR3 has 12 residues. The germline gives CDR1 LGHNA, CDR2 YNFKEQ.

This clone was found once. This chain uses TRBV5-1 with TRBJ2-6; tentative D call: TRBD1 (6 bases). CDR1 and CDR2 (germline): SGHRS, YFSETQ. The CDR3 runs to 14 residues. Between the trimmed V and J ends, which lost 4 bases and 3 bases, there was a span of 8 bases. CDR3 in DNA: TGCGCCAGCAGCCAGGACAGTGGGGCCAACGTCCTGACTTTC. Translating gives CASSQDSGANVLTF. Combining the CDR3 with reference TRBV5-1 and TRBJ2-6 gives the whole variable domain KAGVTQTPRYLIKTRGQQVTLSCSPISGHRSVSWYQQTPGQGLQFLFEYFSETQRNKGNFPGRFSGRQFSNSRSEMNVSTLELGDSALYLCASSQDSGANVLTFGAGSRLTVL.

The chain links TRBV5-6 to TRBJ2-1; TRBD2 matches 8 bases. V lost 2 bases, J lost 6 bases, and 7 bases stayed unmatched. Germline V gives CDR1 SGHDT, CDR2 YYEEEE. The CDR3 is 15 residues long. The CDR3 sequence: CASSFGGLASNEQFF. CDR3 bases: TGTGCCAGCAGCTTCGGAGGACTAGCCTCCAATGAGCAGTTCTTC.

On this clone: This sample includes further DNA sequences coding for the same CDR3. In nucleotides, the CDR3 is TGTGCCAGCAGCCCAGGGCGGGGAGGATCCTACAATGAGCAGTTCTTC. It yields the protein CASSPGRGGSYNEQFF. V is TRBV7-3 and J is TRBJ2-1, with D perhaps TRBD2 (6 bases). The V gene's germline CDR1 is SGHTA and CDR2 FQGTGA. Trimming removed 5 bases at V and 1 base at J, with 15 bases between. This CDR3 has 16 amino acids. Drawing the rest from reference TRBV7-3 and TRBJ2-1, the complete variable domain is GAGVSQTPSNKVTEKGKYVELRCDPISGHTALYWYRQSLGQGPEFLIYFQGTGAADDSGLPNDRFFAVRPEGSVSTLKIQRTERGDSAVYLCASSPGRGGSYNEQFFGPGTRLTVL.

The genes are TRBV6-1 and TRBJ2-1, with D perhaps TRBD1 or TRBD2 (6 bases each). V lost 8 bases and J lost 9, with 17 bases in between. Per germline, CDR1 MNHNS and CDR2 SASEGT. The CDR3 is 13 residues long. The CDR3 nucleotides read TGTGCCAGCGGGAGGACAGTGGGGTCTGAGCAGTTCTTC. This translates into CASGRTVGSEQFF.

In DNA form, the CDR3 reads TGTGCCAGTAGTATAGGGCCAGCTTTCGGTGGTGAGCAGTTCTTC. Translation gives CASSIGPAFGGEQFF. The gene calls are TRBV19 and TRBJ2-1; D unresolved. V dropped 1 base and J dropped 9 bases, with 16 bases sitting between them. Germline V gene data show CDR1 as LNHDA and CDR2 as SQIVND (reference sequence). CDR3 length equals 15 residues.